The entry that follows covers one TCR beta chain sequence. What it binds is not known. Sequencing targeted expressed TCRB transcripts, as all isolated RNA had been reverse transcribed. The protocol was immunoSEQ multiplex PCR, while the TCRdb copy is restricted to in-frame clones and leaves out a portion. The sample holds 200,000 to 250,000 clones; 11% to 15% are singletons and the top ten take about 0.02%. These data are taken from a study of beta chain features in type 1 diabetes. CDR1 is SGHAT, CDR2 FQNNGV, per germline. After removal of 5 bases from V and 5 bases from J, the junction contained 18 bases not matched to a gene. The CDR3 has 18 residues. Findings and caveats of the study: There was a moderate but significant shortening of TCRB CDR3s in all four CD4+ subsets of Type 1 diabetes patients.

The specimen sequenced was naive CD4+ T cells from blood. The receptor was derived from a man aged 25 to 40 with type 1 diabetes. The V call is TRBV11-2, the J call TRBJ2-1; 7 nucleotides align to TRBD2. The CDR3 loop is CASSRRGREAGKHNEQFF. In DNA, the CDR3 is TGTGCCAGCAGCCGCCGGGGAAGGGAAGCGGGAAAGCACAATGAGCAGTTCTTC.